Each of the 31 T cell receptor beta chains below was sequenced from the same sample in a study of graft-versus-host responses after intestinal transplantation. Data came from immunoSEQ multiplex PCR; TCRdb stores just in-frame clones and leaves some out. The data contain approximately 16,000 clones, about 60% of them singletons. Intraepithelial plus lamina propria lymphocytes were released by processing graft tissue. This sample comprised ileum tissue, obtained 524 days after transplant. Source of these receptors: a human patient who received an intestinal transplant, so some T cells may come from the graft donor.

The rearrangement uses TRBV10-3 and TRBJ1-2; 7 bases match TRBD1. After removal of 2 bases from V and 3 bases from J, the junction contained 6 bases not matched to a gene. Germline lookup yields CDR1 ENHRY and CDR2 SYGVKD. This CDR3 is 15 amino acids long. CDR3 DNA sequence: TGTGCCATCAGTGAGACCACCGGGACAGACTATGGCTACACCTTC. Amino acid sequence: CAISETTGTDYGYTF.

This sequence joins TRBV7-2 and TRBJ1-5; no clear D gene. V gave up 5 bases and J gave up 6 bases, with 8 bases separating them. CDR3 length: 12 amino acids. Germline lookup yields CDR1 SGHTA and CDR2 FQGNSA. The CDR3 sequence: CASSLDSQPQHF. The CDR3 region has the DNA TGTGCCAGCAGCCTCGACTCTCAGCCCCAGCATTTT.

This clone came up a few times. The chain employs TRBV9 and TRBJ1-1; D ambiguous. Germline V gene data show CDR1 as SGDLS and CDR2 as YYNGEE. V lost 6 bases to trimming and J lost 0 bases, with 6 bases between them. The CDR3 sequence is 12 residues long. The CDR3 sequence is CASKNMNTEAFF. The CDR3 bases are TGTGCCAGCAAAAACATGAACACTGAAGCTTTCTTT.

This clone was seen a few times. This chain connects TRBV29-1 to TRBJ1-1; D may be TRBD1 (5 bases). The CDR3 totals 12 residues. Trimming removed 3 bases at V and 11 bases at J, with 16 bases between. Germline values: CDR1 SQVTM, CDR2 ANQGSEA. CDR3 DNA sequence: TGCAGCGTTGATCGCGACAGACGCACGGCTTTCTTT. Protein sequence: CSVDRDRRTAFF.

The chain joins TRBV5-6 to TRBJ2-7; weak D call: TRBD1 (6 bases). Germline CDR1 and CDR2: SGHDT and YYEEEE. This CDR3 spans 15 amino acids. The ends were cut back, 6 bases at V and 5 bases at J, with 21 bases in the middle. CDR3: CASTPTQGWRHEQYF. CDR3 bases: TGTGCCAGCACCCCGACACAGGGTTGGAGGCACGAGCAGTACTTC.

J is TRBJ1-2 and V is TRBV5-1, with TRBD1 matching 11 bases. The CDR3 is 15 residues long. Germline V gene lookup returns CDR1 SGHRS and CDR2 YFSETQ. V dropped 0 bases and J dropped 8; count of bases not matched to a gene: 6. The CDR3 protein is CASSLAAGTGGGYTF. CDR3 coding DNA: TGCGCCAGCAGCTTGGCCGCGGGGACAGGGGGAGGCTACACCTTC.

This chain uses TRBV11-2 with TRBJ1-2, with a tentative D call TRBD1 (5 bases). CDR1 and CDR2 from the germline V gene are SGHAT and FQNNGV. Trimming removed 8 bases from V and 2 bases from J, with 9 bases in between. CDR3 length: 12 amino acids. The CDR3 DNA follows: TGTGCCAGCTCAGGGTTGAACTATGGCTACACCTTC. It yields the protein CASSGLNYGYTF.

The CDR3 DNA reads as TGTGCCAGCAGTCGAGGGGGTCGGAACTACGAGCAGTACTTC. It encodes CASSRGGRNYEQYF. This chain connects TRBV6-1 to TRBJ2-7; possible D gene TRBD1, 6 bases. Germline V gives CDR1 MNHNS, CDR2 SASEGT. Trimming shortened V by 5 bases and J by 3 bases, and 14 bases separated the two germline ends. This CDR3 is 14 amino acids long.

The rearrangement joins TRBV7-8 to TRBJ2-3; TRBD2 agrees at 11 bases. The V gene end was trimmed by 2 bases and the J gene end by 4 bases; junction bases not matched to a gene: 2. Germline V CDR1 and CDR2: SGHVS, FQNEAQ. This CDR3 spans 15 amino acids. The CDR3 here is CASSLLAGGSDTQYF. CDR3 DNA sequence: TGTGCCAGCAGCTTACTAGCGGGGGGCTCAGATACGCAGTATTTT.

The rearrangement links TRBV6-5 to TRBJ1-2; D gene ambiguous. V dropped 2 bases and J dropped 1 base, with 11 bases sitting between them. The CDR3 has 15 amino acids. Germline V lookup: CDR1 MNHEY, CDR2 SVGAGI. This CDR3 reads CASSYLAGLNYGYTF. DNA of the CDR3: TGTGCCAGCAGTTACCTTGCGGGCCTTAACTATGGCTACACCTTC.

V gene TRBV4-3 combines with J gene TRBJ2-2; D perhaps matches TRBD2 (5 bases). The CDR3 is made up of 16 amino acids. Germline CDR1 LGHNA, CDR2 YSLEER. V was shortened by 1 base and J by 7 bases, with 16 bases between the two germline ends. CDR3 in amino acids: CASSQGELGRNGELFF. CDR3 DNA: TGCGCCAGCAGCCAAGGCGAACTAGGGCGGAACGGGGAGCTGTTTTTT.

V and J are TRBV7-9 and TRBJ1-2, with 8 bases lining up with TRBD1. Per germline, CDR1 SEHNR and CDR2 FQNEAQ (reference sequence). The CDR3 loop spans 15 amino acids. The V and J ends lost 2 bases and 6 bases, in that order; junction bases with no gene match: 8. CDR3 nucleotides: TGTGCCAGCAGCTTATACGATGGACAGGGAAATGGCTACACCTTC. This codes for CASSLYDGQGNGYTF.

This chain links TRBV25-1 with TRBJ1-1, with D tentatively TRBD1 (6 bases). The germline V gene has CDR1 MGHDK and CDR2 SYGVNS. The ends were cut back, 2 bases at V and 7 bases at J, with 20 bases in the middle. The CDR3 is made up of 16 amino acids. In nucleotides, the CDR3 is TGTGCCAGCAGTGAAACGTATGGCAGGGACATGGATGAAGCTTTCTTT. Its translation: CASSETYGRDMDEAFF.

The rearrangement links TRBV7-8 to TRBJ1-6, with D maybe TRBD1 (5 bases). Looked up from germline, CDR1 is SGHVS and CDR2 is FQNEAQ. V lost 0 bases, J lost 9 bases, and 21 bases lay in between. This CDR3 has 18 amino acids. The DNA of the CDR3 is TGTGCCAGCAGCTTAGCGCGGGGCGGGGGGGTCGCAGTTTCACCCCTCCACTTT. It encodes CASSLARGGGVAVSPLHF.

The sample holds one count of this clone. The chain has TRBV19 and TRBJ1-2, with TRBD1 identical over 7 bases. The germline CDR1 and CDR2 sequences are LNHDA and SQIVND (reference sequence). V lost 6 bases to trimming and J lost 4 bases; unmatched junction nucleotides: 11. The CDR3 runs to 15 residues. The CDR3 DNA reads TGTGCCAGTAGGCCCACAGGGACAGCTTTCTATGGCTACACCTTC. Its protein product is CASRPTGTAFYGYTF.

The chain employs TRBV5-4 and TRBJ2-2; 15 bases align to TRBD2. Germline values: CDR1 SGHNT, CDR2 YYREEE (reference sequence). Trimming at V came to 4 bases and at J to 1 base, leaving 2 bases not matched to a gene. This CDR3 comprises 17 residues. The CDR3 coding sequence is TGTGCCAGCAGCAGGACTAGCGGGGGGGTGAACACCGGGGAGCTGTTTTTT. Translated, it gives CASSRTSGGVNTGELFF.

The chain employs TRBV29-1 and TRBJ2-1; TRBD2 might be the D (6 bases). The CDR3 sequence is 12 residues long. Trimming removed 5 bases at V and 8 bases at J, with 13 bases between. The germline CDR1 and CDR2 sequences are SQVTM and ANQGSEA. The CDR3 DNA reads as TGCAGCGTTCATAAGGGCGGGGATGAGCAGTTCTTC. Residues: CSVHKGGDEQFF.

The rearrangement links TRBV7-6 to TRBJ2-1; a possible D gene is TRBD2 (6 bases). This CDR3 contains 16 residues. CDR1 and CDR2 (germline): SGHVS, FNYEAQ. V was clipped by 1 base and J by 1 base, with 11 bases between them. The CDR3: CASSLEEGGSYNEQFF. The CDR3, as DNA: TGTGCCAGCAGCTTAGAGGAGGGTGGGTCCTACAATGAGCAGTTCTTC.

This clone was picked up a small number of times. The chain recombines TRBV30 with TRBJ1-1, with D possibly being TRBD1 (5 bases). There are 16 residues in the CDR3. V was shortened by 0 bases and J by 5 bases, with 19 bases between the two germline ends. The germline V gene has CDR1 GTSNPN and CDR2 SVGIG (reference sequence). In DNA form, the CDR3 reads TGTGCCTGGAGTGTATGGGGGGACCCCTCTAAGACTGAAGCTTTCTTT. This gives the protein CAWSVWGDPSKTEAFF.

In its sample, this clone was seen a few times. The chain couples TRBV9 to TRBJ2-7; TRBD1 matches at 7 bases. CDR3 length: 15 residues. V was pared by 3 bases and J by 2 bases, with 8 bases of the junction left unmatched. Germline V lookup: CDR1 SGDLS, CDR2 YYNGEE. DNA of the CDR3: TGTGCCAGCAGCGAAGGACAGGCGATAACCTACGAGCAGTACTTC. Its translation: CASSEGQAITYEQYF.

The chain links TRBV10-3 to TRBJ2-7; the D gene is possibly TRBD1 (6 bases). CDR1 and CDR2 from the germline V gene are ENHRY and SYGVKD. This CDR3 spans 15 amino acids. V dropped 6 bases and J dropped 0 bases, with 15 bases sitting between them. The CDR3 DNA reads as TGTGCCATCAGGCCCTCGACAGGTATCTCCTACGAGCAGTACTTC. This encodes CAIRPSTGISYEQYF.

CDR3 bases: TGTGCCAGCAGTGACCAGCGGGGGGCCGCCGATACGCAGTATTTT. Translation: CASSDQRGAADTQYF. The chain links TRBV6-4 to TRBJ2-3; 9 bases map to TRBD2. With V trimmed by 2 bases and J by 6 bases, 6 bases remained unmatched. The CDR3 totals 15 residues. Germline V CDR1 and CDR2: MRHNA, SNTAGT.

This sequence joins TRBV9 and TRBJ1-2; D call uncertain. The CDR3 covers 14 residues. Germline assignment: CDR1 SGDLS and CDR2 YYNGEE. V lost 2 bases and J lost 3, with 11 bases in between. DNA of the CDR3: TGTGCCAGCAGCGTTACTCTGGGCGACTATGGCTACACCTTC. Amino acid sequence: CASSVTLGDYGYTF.

The rearrangement uses TRBV11-2 and TRBJ2-1, with D unresolved. Trimming pared 3 bases from V and 9 bases from J, leaving 12 bases between. From germline, CDR1 is SGHAT and CDR2 FQNNGV. The length of the CDR3 is 13 residues. In DNA form, the CDR3 reads TGTGCCAGCAGCTTCTCTGGTTCGGGTGAGCAGTTCTTC. It encodes CASSFSGSGEQFF.

This rearrangement joins TRBV7-8 to TRBJ2-1; TRBD2 matches 7 bases. Germline CDR1 reads SGHVS; CDR2 reads FQNEAQ. This CDR3 has 15 amino acids. J was trimmed by 7 bases and V by 5 bases; bases with no gene match: 11. The CDR3 DNA follows: TGTGCCAGCAGCAAGGGTGGGGAGGGTCGTAATGAGCAGTTCTTC. Its protein product is CASSKGGEGRNEQFF. The full variable domain, rest sourced from reference TRBV7-8 and TRBJ2-1, is GAGVSQSPRYKVAKRGQDVALRCDPISGHVSLFWYQQALGQGPEFLTYFQNEAQLDKSGLPSDRFFAERPEGSVSTLKIQRTQQEDSAVYLCASSKGGEGRNEQFFGPGTRLTVL.

The chain has TRBV7-2 and TRBJ2-3; TRBD2 aligns across 11 bases. Looked up from germline, CDR1 is SGHTA and CDR2 is FQGNSA. Trimming removed 5 bases from V and 3 bases from J; junction bases left unmatched: 10. The CDR3 consists of 17 residues. The CDR3 sequence: CASSPALAGGVTDTQYF. The CDR3, as DNA: TGTGCCAGCAGCCCAGCGCTAGCGGGGGGTGTAACAGATACGCAGTATTTT.

Notes on this clone: A junction boundary mismatches the germline segment, possibly from a read error. This chain connects TRBV6-5 to TRBJ1-2; the match to TRBD1 covers 9 bases. This CDR3 comprises 12 residues. Germline V lookup: CDR1 MNHEY, CDR2 SVGAGI. This CDR3 is CASSSPGQGDSF. The CDR3, as DNA: TGTGCCAGCAGCTCCCCGGGACAGGGTGATTCTTTC.

The genes are TRBV2 and TRBJ1-1, with 7 bases that match TRBD1. This CDR3 contains 13 residues. V lost 2 bases to trimming and J lost 5 bases; unmatched junction nucleotides: 2. Germline CDR1 is SNHLY and CDR2 is FYNNEI. CDR3 region: CASSEMGQTEAFF. The CDR3 nucleotides are TGTGCCAGCAGTGAAATGGGACAGACTGAAGCTTTCTTT.

There are a few counts of this clone. The gene calls are TRBV13 and TRBJ2-1; tentatively, D is TRBD2 (6 bases). The V end was cut by 0 bases, the J end by 9 bases, with 12 bases between. This CDR3 comprises 14 residues. Looked up from germline, CDR1 is PRHDT and CDR2 is FYEKMQ (reference sequence). The CDR3 spells CASSLGLKAGEQFF. CDR3 nucleotides: TGTGCCAGCAGCTTAGGCCTGAAAGCGGGTGAGCAGTTCTTC.

CDR3 DNA sequence: TGCGCCAGCAGCCAAGATCTTTCGACAGGGGGCGACTATGGCTACACCTTC. Its protein is CASSQDLSTGGDYGYTF. The chain carries TRBV4-3 and TRBJ1-2; TRBD1 matches at 10 bases. Unmatched junction bases numbered 7, after V lost 0 bases and J lost 3 bases. Per the germline V gene, CDR1 is LGHNA and CDR2 is YSLEER. There are 17 residues in the CDR3.

The gene calls are TRBV5-1 and TRBJ2-5, with D hard to call. The CDR3 sequence is 14 residues long. Germline V gives CDR1 SGHRS, CDR2 YFSETQ. V dropped 1 base and J dropped 2 bases, with 9 bases sitting between them. In DNA form, the CDR3 reads TGCGCCAGCAGCTTGATCACAGATCAAGAGACCCAGTACTTC. This gives the protein CASSLITDQETQYF.